A single sample is the source of the 6 T cell receptor beta chains below, sequenced in a study of blood T cell repertoires in COVID-19. Profiled with immunoSEQ multiplex PCR; TCRdb holds only in-frame clones, not every one. This table holds about 120,000 clones, around nine tenths found once. The specimen sequenced was peripheral blood. The receptors were sampled from an elderly woman with acute or convalescent COVID-19.

This rearrangement joins TRBV28 to TRBJ1-2; D is ambiguous. The CDR3 is 14 amino acids. CDR1 MDHEN and CDR2 SYDVKM come from the germline V gene. V dropped 8 bases and J dropped 1 base, with 14 bases sitting between them. CDR3 DNA sequence: TGTGCCAGCGGCCCCCCTAGGTATAACTATGGCTACACCTTC. It specifies CASGPPRYNYGYTF.

This clone was detected once. The chain uses TRBV7-2 and TRBJ1-1, with D perhaps TRBD1 (6 bases). This CDR3 is 17 amino acids long. The germline V gene has CDR1 SGHTA and CDR2 FQGNSA. The V end lost 1 base, the J end lost 5 bases, and 20 bases lay between the germline ends. In DNA, the CDR3 is TGTGCCAGCAGCTTAGGCGGGTCAGGGGCTCGAAGAACTGAAGCTTTCTTT. Its protein product is CASSLGGSGARRTEAFF.

The chain couples TRBV5-1 to TRBJ1-1, with TRBD1 as a possible D gene (6 bases). V was cut by 2 bases and J by 0 bases, with 11 bases left in between. This CDR3 has 15 amino acids. Germline V CDR1 and CDR2: SGHRS, YFSETQ. CDR3 DNA: TGCGCCAGCAGCTTCGGGGCAGGGGTGAACACTGAAGCTTTCTTT. It translates to CASSFGAGVNTEAFF.

The chain has TRBV4-1 and TRBJ1-2; TRBD1 aligns across 7 bases. In germline, CDR1 is MGHRA, CDR2 YSYEKL. V lost 2 bases and J lost 4; bases outside the gene matches: 1. This CDR3 has 13 amino acids. CDR3 nucleotides: TGCGCCAGCAGCCAAAGGGACAGCTATGGCTACACCTTC. It codes for CASSQRDSYGYTF.

V is TRBV19 and J is TRBJ2-2; D is undetermined. The CDR3 consists of 13 residues. Germline CDR1 and CDR2: LNHDA and SQIVND (reference sequence). The V and J ends lost 7 bases and 2 bases respectively, with 8 bases between them. CDR3 in amino acids: CASTNLNTGELFF. The CDR3 nucleotides read TGTGCCAGTACTAACCTTAACACCGGGGAGCTGTTTTTT.

This sequence joins TRBV19 and TRBJ1-2, with a possible D match to TRBD1 (5 bases). The V gene lost 7 bases and the J gene lost 5 bases, with 14 bases spanning the gap. Per germline, CDR1 LNHDA and CDR2 SQIVND (reference sequence). The length of the CDR3 is 13 residues. The CDR3: CASTPGEAYGYTF. CDR3 sequence (DNA): TGTGCCAGTACCCCGGGGGAGGCGTATGGCTACACCTTC.